A single sample is the source of the 26 T cell receptor beta chains below, sequenced in a study of control samples from healthy donors and cancer patients. Repertoires were generated with immunoSEQ multiplex PCR, while TCRdb's copy carries only in-frame clones and drops some. The repertoire holds approximately 86,000 clones, with about 92% as singletons. Sequenced input: blood. These receptor sequences come from a woman in her thirties in good health.

The J gene is TRBJ2-7, the V gene TRBV27; D is uncertain. The germline V and J ends were trimmed by 4 bases and 3 bases, with 16 bases remaining between them. The V gene's germline CDR1 is MNHEY and CDR2 SMNVEV (reference sequence). The CDR3 consists of 15 residues. The CDR3 spells CASSSKIRLGYEQYF. The CDR3, as DNA: TGTGCCAGCAGTTCAAAGATCAGGCTAGGCTACGAGCAGTACTTC.

The chain employs TRBV29-1 and TRBJ2-3, with unresolved D. CDR3 length equals 15 residues. CDR1 and CDR2 from the germline V gene are SQVTM and ANQGSEA. V lost 4 bases, J lost 1 base, and 15 bases lay in between. The CDR3 protein is CSVVFVGPRTDTQYF. CDR3 sequence (DNA): TGCAGCGTTGTTTTTGTTGGCCCCCGCACAGATACGCAGTATTTT.

As to this clone: An end of the junction does not agree with germline; a read error may underlie this. V and J are TRBV7-7 and TRBJ2-5; 9 nucleotides agree with TRBD1. The CDR3 loop spans 15 amino acids. Per the germline V gene, CDR1 is SSHAT and CDR2 is FNYEAQ (reference sequence). CDR3 in amino acids: CASSKGQGIQETQYF. Here the CDR3 DNA reads TGTGCTAGCAGCAAAGGACAGGGGATCCAAGAGACCCAGTACTTC.

The rearrangement links TRBV3-1 (or the pseudogene TRBV3-2) to TRBJ2-1, with 9 bases identical to TRBD1. The CDR3 extends over 14 amino acids. Losses at the gene ends were 9 bases for V and 7 bases for J; bases not matched to a gene: 10. The germline V gene has CDR1 LGHDT and CDR2 YNNKEL (reference sequence). The CDR3 protein is CASTPGQGINEQFF. The CDR3 bases are TGTGCCAGTACGCCGGGACAGGGAATAAATGAGCAGTTCTTC.

The rearrangement links TRBV19 to TRBJ2-2; the match to TRBD1 covers 8 bases. The trim removed 3 bases at V and 0 bases at J, leaving 3 bases unmatched. The CDR3 spans 16 residues. Per germline, CDR1 LNHDA and CDR2 SQIVND (reference sequence). The CDR3 DNA sequence: TGTGCCAGTAGTATTATGGGACAGGCGAACACCGGGGAGCTGTTTTTT. Translated, it gives CASSIMGQANTGELFF.

This sequence joins TRBV5-5 and TRBJ2-2; unclear D gene. The CDR3 contains 15 residues. V was trimmed by 4 bases and J by 4 bases, leaving 14 bases between them. Germline loops: CDR1 SGHKS, CDR2 YYEKEE (reference sequence). The DNA for the CDR3 is TGTGCCAGCAGCCAAAACAGAGAACTCACCGGGGAGCTGTTTTTT. Its translation: CASSQNRELTGELFF.

On this clone: Distinct nucleotide sequences in the sample also encode this CDR3. The V gene is TRBV24-1, the J gene TRBJ1-2; D is unresolved. Germline CDR1 and CDR2: KGHDR and SFDVKD. Trimming took 3 bases from V and 4 from J, leaving 8 bases between them. The CDR3 has 13 amino acids. The CDR3 loop reads CATSDPSGYGYTF. CDR3 DNA sequence: TGTGCCACCAGTGATCCATCCGGCTATGGCTACACCTTC.

V is TRBV5-1 and J is TRBJ1-4, with 8 bases identical to TRBD1. This CDR3 comprises 15 residues. V shed 4 bases, J shed 5 bases, and the junction held 7 bases outside the gene matches. Germline assignment: CDR1 SGHRS and CDR2 YFSETQ. The CDR3 DNA reads TGCGCCAGCAGCCAAGGACAGGGTCCCAATGAAAAACTGTTTTTT. Encoded protein: CASSQGQGPNEKLFF. The complete variable domain, with remaining parts taken from reference TRBV5-1 and TRBJ1-4, reads KAGVTQTPRYLIKTRGQQVTLSCSPISGHRSVSWYQQTPGQGLQFLFEYFSETQRNKGNFPGRFSGRQFSNSRSEMNVSTLELGDSALYLCASSQGQGPNEKLFFGSGTQLSVL.

The chain carries TRBV6-6 and TRBJ1-2; the D gene is possibly TRBD1 (5 bases). CDR3 size: 14 residues. Looked up from germline, CDR1 is MNHNY and CDR2 is SVGAGI (reference sequence). Trimming pared 6 bases from V and 2 bases from J, leaving 13 bases between. The CDR3 coding sequence is TGTGCCAGCAGCCCCTCAGGGAGCAACTATGGCTACACCTTC. As protein: CASSPSGSNYGYTF.

The chain has TRBV4-1 and TRBJ1-5; D remains ambiguous. This CDR3 has 13 amino acids. Germline values: CDR1 MGHRA, CDR2 YSYEKL. V gave up 2 bases and J gave up 7 bases, with 9 bases separating them. The DNA for the CDR3 is TGCGCCAGCAGCCAATTCGTCAGACAGCCCCAGCATTTT. This gives the protein CASSQFVRQPQHF.

The chain combines TRBV19 with TRBJ1-2, with D possibly TRBD1 on 6 matching bases. CDR1 and CDR2 from the germline V gene are LNHDA and SQIVND (reference sequence). The V gene lost 0 bases and the J gene lost 3 bases, with 8 bases spanning the gap. This CDR3 region has 14 residues. CDR3 bases: TGTGCCAGTAGTATAGACAGGGGTGACTATGGCTACACCTTC. Protein sequence: CASSIDRGDYGYTF.

The chain joins TRBV5-5 to TRBJ1-2, with D possibly matching TRBD1 (5 bases). Germline CDR1 reads SGHKS; CDR2 reads YYEKEE (reference sequence). The CDR3 length is 13 residues. V lost 5 bases to trimming and J lost 4 bases, with 12 bases between them. CDR3 residues: CASSLAGGYGYTF. The CDR3 DNA reads as TGTGCCAGCAGTTTAGCGGGGGGCTATGGCTACACCTTC.

The rearrangement uses TRBV7-6 and TRBJ1-3, with D maybe TRBD1 (6 bases). Trimming shortened V by 5 bases and J by 4 bases, and 21 bases separated the two germline ends. The CDR3 covers 17 residues. From germline, CDR1 is SGHVS and CDR2 FNYEAQ. In DNA, the CDR3 is TGTGCCAGCAGCGTAGGGGGGGGCGCTACACCCGGAAACACCATATATTTT. Its translation is CASSVGGGATPGNTIYF.

This chain connects TRBV10-2 to TRBJ1-1, with 11 bases fitting TRBD1. In germline, CDR1 is WSHSY, CDR2 SAAADI. V lost 4 bases, J lost 4 bases, and 2 bases stayed unmatched. There are 14 residues in the CDR3. CDR3: CASSGTGGTTEAFF. CDR3 nucleotides: TGCGCCAGCAGTGGGACAGGGGGCACCACTGAAGCTTTCTTT.

The chain links TRBV6-5 to TRBJ1-1, with D possibly TRBD1 on 6 matching bases. CDR3 length: 15 residues. CDR1 and CDR2 (germline): MNHEY, SVGAGI. V was pared by 6 bases and J by 1 base, with 15 bases between. In DNA form, the CDR3 reads TGTGCCAGCAGGGGAGGGGGGACGGGGAACACTGAAGCTTTCTTT. Protein sequence: CASRGGGTGNTEAFF.

The chain employs TRBV19 and TRBJ2-1, with D uncertain. The CDR3 is 12 amino acids. CDR1 and CDR2 (germline): LNHDA, SQIVND (reference sequence). V gave up 3 bases and J gave up 8 bases, with 8 bases separating them. CDR3: CASSIRSDEQFF. CDR3 nucleotide sequence: TGTGCCAGTAGTATTCGGTCCGATGAGCAGTTCTTC. Drawing the rest from reference TRBV19 and TRBJ2-1, the complete variable domain is DGGITQSPKYLFRKEGQNVTLSCEQNLNHDAMYWYRQDPGQGLRLIYYSQIVNDFQKGDIAEGYSVSREKKESFPLTVTSAQKNPTAFYLCASSIRSDEQFFGPGTRLTVL.

The chain uses TRBV30 and TRBJ1-4; no clear D gene. Germline CDR1 and CDR2: GTSNPN and SVGIG (reference sequence). The V and J ends lost 2 bases and 5 bases respectively, with 3 bases between them. The CDR3 is made up of 11 amino acids. CDR3 DNA: TGTGCCTGGAGTATAAATGAAAAACTGTTTTTT. It encodes CAWSINEKLFF.

The chain couples TRBV10-3 to TRBJ2-7; 7 nucleotides align to TRBD1. Germline trimming cut 0 bases from V and 4 bases from J; bases unmatched to any gene: 9. Germline values: CDR1 ENHRY, CDR2 SYGVKD. The CDR3 has 16 amino acids. CDR3 sequence: CAISESDRVRSYEQYF. The CDR3 DNA is TGTGCCATCAGTGAGTCCGACAGGGTTCGGTCGTACGAGCAGTACTTC.

V usage is TRBV6-1 and J usage is TRBJ1-1, with no clear D. The CDR3 totals 16 residues. The V gene lost 1 base and the J gene lost 4 bases, with 16 bases spanning the gap. In germline, CDR1 is MNHNS, CDR2 SASEGT. For the CDR3, the DNA is TGTGCCAGCAGTGAAGGTCGTTGGGTCGTGAGCACTGAAGCTTTCTTT. It is translated as CASSEGRWVVSTEAFF.

The chain uses TRBV7-9 and TRBJ2-1; TRBD2 agrees at 8 bases. Unmatched junction bases numbered 9, after V lost 4 bases and J lost 4 bases. Germline CDR1 reads SEHNR; CDR2 reads FQNEAQ (reference sequence). The CDR3 length is 16 residues. CDR3 DNA sequence: TGTGCCAGCAGCTCCAATCGCGCGGGAGGATACAATGAGCAGTTCTTC. This codes for CASSSNRAGGYNEQFF.

V and J are TRBV28 and TRBJ2-7, with D maybe TRBD2 (6 bases). Germline CDR1 is MDHEN and CDR2 is SYDVKM. V gave up 2 bases and J gave up 0 bases, with 8 bases separating them. The CDR3 covers 14 residues. The CDR3 nucleotides are TGTGCCAGCAGTTTAGGAGGGGTCTCCTACGAGCAGTACTTC. Residues: CASSLGGVSYEQYF.

The rearrangement joins TRBV9 to TRBJ1-2; D not resolved. CDR1 is SGDLS and CDR2 is YYNGEE in the germline V gene. The germline V and J ends were trimmed by 3 bases and 2 bases, with 8 bases remaining between them. This CDR3 comprises 13 residues. CDR3: CASSGTTNYGYTF. CDR3 DNA: TGTGCCAGCAGCGGAACAACCAACTATGGCTACACCTTC.

This rearrangement joins TRBV4-1 to TRBJ1-4; D not certain. The V gene's germline CDR1 is MGHRA and CDR2 YSYEKL. V was pared by 1 base and J by 4 bases, with 22 bases between. This CDR3 has 19 residues. The CDR3 DNA reads TGCGCCAGCAGCCAAGTACCCCAACCGGCGGCGGGAGATAATGAAAAACTGTTTTTT. It codes for CASSQVPQPAAGDNEKLFF.

J is TRBJ1-2 and V is TRBV7-9, with D uncertain. With 2 bases removed from V and 4 bases from J, the gap between germline ends came to 11 bases. Germline CDR1 is SEHNR and CDR2 is FQNEAQ (reference sequence). This CDR3 has 14 amino acids. CDR3 coding DNA: TGTGCCAGCAGCTTATACGGAGACTCCTATGGCTACACCTTC. Its translation: CASSLYGDSYGYTF. Full variable domain (rest looked up from reference TRBV7-9 and TRBJ1-2): DTGVSQNPRHKITKRGQNVTFRCDPISEHNRLYWYRQTLGQGPEFLTYFQNEAQLEKSRLLSDRFSAERPKGSFSTLEIQRTEQGDSAMYLCASSLYGDSYGYTFGSGTRLTVV.

This clone was detected a few times. V gene TRBV3-1 (or the pseudogene TRBV3-2) combines with J gene TRBJ1-3; 7 bases fit TRBD1. V lost 2 bases and J lost 4; bases outside the gene matches: 11. Germline assignment: CDR1 LGHDT and CDR2 YNNKEL (reference sequence). The CDR3 runs to 17 residues. CDR3 sequence (DNA): TGTGCCAGCAGCCAATCCACTGCCGGGACAGAAGGAAACACCATATATTTT. This encodes CASSQSTAGTEGNTIYF.

The rearrangement joins TRBV2 to TRBJ2-3; no reliable D call. Trimming took off 2 bases at V and 2 bases at J, with 8 bases between the two ends. Per germline, CDR1 SNHLY and CDR2 FYNNEI. CDR3 length equals 14 residues. The CDR3 nucleotides are TGTGCCAGCAGTGAATGGTCCAACACAGATACGCAGTATTTT. Translating gives CASSEWSNTDTQYF.